Listed below are T cell receptor beta chains from one sample, sequenced in a study. MiXCR was run by TCRdb on the RT-PCR reads, yielding one entry per CDR3 protein. The table has almost 700,000 distinct CDR3 sequences, about 14% seen once. Source material: memory CD4+ T cells from blood. The receptors shown here come from a female donor in good health, serving as a healthy control. The CDR3 runs from the conserved cysteine through the conserved F or W. Each record gives: CDR3 DNA, CDR3 protein, J gene, CDR3 length, D gene, clone size, V gene. A D gene is named only where the DNA matches it firmly. Clone size is stated in some rows and not others, as once, few, many or a class when expanded.

cdr3_nt: TGTGCCATCAGTGGGGACAGCTCCTATAATTCACCCCTCCACTTT
cdr3_aa: CAISGDSSYNSPLHF
j_call: TRBJ1-6
cdr3_length: 15
d_call: TRBD1
clone_size: .
v_call: TRBV10-3

cdr3_nt: TGTGCCAGCAGCCCTGGACACGTTTCGGCCCAGTACTTC
cdr3_aa: CASSPGHVSAQYF
j_call: TRBJ2-5
cdr3_length: 13
d_call: .
clone_size: .
v_call: TRBV7-3

cdr3_nt: TGCAGTGCGCGAACAGGGGTTGGCTACGAGCAGTACTTC
cdr3_aa: CSARTGVGYEQYF
j_call: TRBJ2-7
cdr3_length: 13
d_call: TRBD1
clone_size: few
v_call: TRBV20-1

cdr3_nt: TGCAGCGTTGGCGGGACAGGGAGTAAGGACACTGAAGCTTTCTTT
cdr3_aa: CSVGGTGSKDTEAFF
j_call: TRBJ1-1
cdr3_length: 15
d_call: TRBD1
clone_size: many
v_call: TRBV29-1

cdr3_nt: TGTGCCATCAGTGAGTCTAAGGCTAGCACAGATACGCAGTATTTT
cdr3_aa: CAISESKASTDTQYF
j_call: TRBJ2-3
cdr3_length: 15
d_call: .
clone_size: many
v_call: TRBV10-3

cdr3_nt: TGTGCCAGCAGGGAACCGAACACCGGGGAGCTGTTTTTT
cdr3_aa: CASREPNTGELFF
j_call: TRBJ2-2
cdr3_length: 13
d_call: .
clone_size: .
v_call: TRBV25-1

cdr3_nt: TGTGCCAGCAGCATGGACAGGGGTACTAACTATGGCTACACCTTC
cdr3_aa: CASSMDRGTNYGYTF
j_call: TRBJ1-2
cdr3_length: 15
d_call: TRBD1
clone_size: .
v_call: TRBV11-2

cdr3_nt: TGTGCCAGCAGTTCGGGGGGAATGGAAAGGTGGGATGGCTACACCTTC
cdr3_aa: CASSSGGMERWDGYTF
j_call: TRBJ1-2
cdr3_length: 16
d_call: .
clone_size: .
v_call: TRBV6-5

cdr3_nt: TGCAGTGCTAGAGTCAGGGGGTCGTTGGGCTACACCTTC
cdr3_aa: CSARVRGSLGYTF
j_call: TRBJ1-2
cdr3_length: 13
d_call: TRBD1
clone_size: many
v_call: TRBV20-1

cdr3_nt: TGTGCCAGCAGCTTGCCGGGACAGCGAGACAATGAGCAGTTCTTC
cdr3_aa: CASSLPGQRDNEQFF
j_call: TRBJ2-1
cdr3_length: 15
d_call: TRBD1
clone_size: .
v_call: TRBV5-8

cdr3_nt: TGTGCCAGCAGAGGGACGAACCAGGGCCGGGGGACCCAGTACTTC
cdr3_aa: CASRGTNQGRGTQYF
j_call: TRBJ2-5
cdr3_length: 15
d_call: .
clone_size: few
v_call: TRBV6-5

cdr3_nt: TGTGCCAGCAGCTTAAGTTCCGGCGGGGAGCTGTTTTTT
cdr3_aa: CASSLSSGGELFF
j_call: TRBJ2-2
cdr3_length: 13
d_call: .
clone_size: .
v_call: TRBV7-3

cdr3_nt: TGTGCCAGCAGCCTCCTGGGGGGGAAAGCTTTCTTT
cdr3_aa: CASSLLGGKAFF
j_call: TRBJ1-1
cdr3_length: 12
d_call: .
clone_size: .
v_call: TRBV3-1

cdr3_nt: TGCGCCAGCAGTGATGAGGCCGGATACACCGGGGAGCTGTTTTTT
cdr3_aa: CASSDEAGYTGELFF
j_call: TRBJ2-2
cdr3_length: 15
d_call: .
clone_size: .
v_call: TRBV10-1

cdr3_nt: TGTGCCAGCAGCTTGGGAAAGAGCACAGATACGCAGTATTTT
cdr3_aa: CASSLGKSTDTQYF
j_call: TRBJ2-3
cdr3_length: 14
d_call: .
clone_size: .
v_call: TRBV5-4

cdr3_nt: TGTGCCAGCAGCTCGGAGGGGGGCACAGATACGCAGTATTTT
cdr3_aa: CASSSEGGTDTQYF
j_call: TRBJ2-3
cdr3_length: 14
d_call: .
clone_size: few
v_call: TRBV5-8

cdr3_nt: TGTGCCAGCAGTTTGGTTGCGGAGAGCTCCTACAATGAGCAGTTCTTC
cdr3_aa: CASSLVAESSYNEQFF
j_call: TRBJ2-1
cdr3_length: 16
d_call: .
clone_size: many
v_call: TRBV12-3/TRBV12-4

cdr3_nt: TGCAGTGCTAAACGCCTGGTTGGGGGGTTCGGCACTGAAGCTTTCTTT
cdr3_aa: CSAKRLVGGFGTEAFF
j_call: TRBJ1-1
cdr3_length: 16
d_call: .
clone_size: few
v_call: TRBV20-1

cdr3_nt: TGTGCCAGCAGTCTCGGGACAGGGGACTCCCAAGCGACCCAGTACTTC
cdr3_aa: CASSLGTGDSQATQYF
j_call: TRBJ2-5
cdr3_length: 16
d_call: TRBD1
clone_size: .
v_call: TRBV12-3/TRBV12-4

cdr3_nt: TGTGCCAGCAGCATACCGGGATTGCTCTATGGCTACACCTTC
cdr3_aa: CASSIPGLLYGYTF
j_call: TRBJ1-2
cdr3_length: 14
d_call: .
clone_size: .
v_call: TRBV28

cdr3_nt: TGTGCCAGCAGCCATGGGTCTTACGGGACCGGGGAGCTGTTTTTT
cdr3_aa: CASSHGSYGTGELFF
j_call: TRBJ2-2
cdr3_length: 15
d_call: .
clone_size: few
v_call: TRBV3-1